This T cell receptor (beta chain) appears in the sequencing data of a study of blood T cell repertoires in COVID-19. For the study at large: Material from acute and convalescent COVID-19 was sourced from the United States, Italy and Spain. T cells, B-cell-depleted T cells, or PBMCs provided the cDNA or gDNA that served as material.

CDR3 length: 17 amino acids. Germline CDR1 reads SGHNT; CDR2 reads YYREEE (reference sequence). V lost 1 base and J 5 bases, leaving 16 bases between the germline ends. Per the study methods: Reference gene primer amplification gave nucleated cell count estimates. Assay: immunoSEQ multiplex PCR; the TCRdb copy retains only in-frame clones and omits some. V and J calls and clone size are those listed in that table; D and trimming were worked out from the DNA. The data contain approximately 190,000 clones, around 83% of them singletons. The sequenced material came from peripheral blood. This rearrangement joins TRBV5-4 to TRBJ1-6; the D gene is possibly TRBD1 (5 bases). The origin of this receptor is a woman aged 40 to 50 with acute or convalescent COVID-19. Written as DNA, the CDR3 is TGTGCCAGCAGCTTGAGCTTAACGCGGGGCGATAATTCACCCCTCCACTTT. Amino acids: CASSLSLTRGDNSPLHF. Full variable domain (rest looked up from reference TRBV5-4 and TRBJ1-6): ETGVTQSPTHLIKTRGQQVTLRCSSQSGHNTVSWYQQALGQGPQFIFQYYREEENGRGNFPPRFSGLQFPNYSSELNVNALELDDSALYLCASSLSLTRGDNSPLHFGNGTRLTVT.